This paragraph covers one T cell receptor beta chain sequence. The sample is drawn from a study of T cell responses to AZD1222 COVID-19 vaccine. Some clones are missing from TCRdb's copy, which holds only in-frame ones; the method was immunoSEQ multiplex PCR. This sample yields 75,000 to 85,000 clones, of which more than 60% are seen a single time; about 25% belongs to the top ten. The CDR3 runs to 16 residues. Germline CDR1 is SGHAT and CDR2 is FQNNGV. The V and J ends lost 5 bases and 3 bases respectively, with 19 bases between them. This clonotype was obtained from an adult who received the MenACWY meningococcal vaccine as a control. The sample in question was peripheral blood, obtained 28 days after the second dose of the MenACWY control vaccine. This chain uses TRBV11-2 with TRBJ1-1; tentatively, D is TRBD1 (6 bases). DNA of the CDR3: TGTGCCAGCAGCACCCGGGGGGCAGGGAGGGACACTGAAGCTTTCTTT. It is translated as CASSTRGAGRDTEAFF.